This TCR beta chain came from a study of blood T cell repertoires in COVID-19. Across the study: There were acute and convalescent COVID-19 samples, and they came from the United States, Italy and Spain.

Sequencing was performed with immunoSEQ multiplex PCR; in TCRdb, only in-frame clones are kept and a portion is missing. The sample shows a few hundred thousand clones, 75% to 90% of them seen only once. The receptor comes from a woman aged 40 to 50 who had recovered from COVID-19. Sample: peripheral blood.

The CDR3 DNA sequence: TGTGCCAGCAGCCGAACAGGGGTGAATGAGCAGTTCTTC. It translates to CASSRTGVNEQFF. J is TRBJ2-1 and V is TRBV6-5, with TRBD1 matching 7 bases. Germline assignment: CDR1 MNHEY and CDR2 SVGAGI. The V segment lost 6 bases and the J segment 7 bases; nucleotides outside the gene matches: 6. The CDR3 is made up of 13 amino acids.